This T cell receptor (beta chain) was documented in a study of T cells expressing NK-cell markers. Note on this clonotype: Its antigen is not identified.

The CDR3 loop spans 12 amino acids. The germline gives CDR1 LGHDT, CDR2 YNNKEL (reference sequence). Whole-study findings and limits: Expanded NKG2C+ T cell clones were not confirmed as HCMV-specific. CD8+ T cells in 5 or 6 donors included dominant NKG2C+ clonotypes at roughly 1.0-8%.

UMI-tagged 5'RACE template switching yielded the TCR beta cDNA. Each CDR3 protein gets one entry in TCRdb, which reprocessed the 5' RACE reads and gives no DNA. Across some 450,000 distinct CDR3 sequences, the top ten clones capture approximately 7% of the sample. The chain couples TRBV3-1 to TRBJ2-1. Input material: blood T cells: a sorted CD56 or NKG2C T cell subset, CD4+ or CD8+ T cells, or bulk PBMC T cells (not recorded which). The receptor was isolated from a woman aged 18 to 75 in good health. CDR3: CASSQDWGEQFF.